The following is a T cell receptor beta chain sequence with its context. Its target is unknown. These data come from a study of monozygotic twins with inflammatory bowel disease. Investigators made cDNA in eight separate reactions per sample. The unique tags termed UMIs, each holding a 6-nucleotide sample barcode, were added by means of template switching. TCRdb re-called the 5' RACE reads; one entry per CDR3 protein, DNA not given. In total, the table holds over 130,000 distinct CDR3 sequences. Germline CDR1 is SGHTA and CDR2 is FQGNSA. The CDR3 has 13 residues. Whole-study findings and limits: Individual T cell subtypes were not distinguishable. Versus healthy twins, IBD patients showed fewer clonotypes shared with others, especially with disease activity.

This TCR derives from a human donor with ulcerative colitis or Crohn's disease, or a healthy co-twin of an affected twin (not recorded which). The J gene is TRBJ2-7, the V gene TRBV7-2. The sequenced sample was blood. The CDR3 region is CASSHERGYEQYF.